Sequencing of this T cell receptor beta chain was carried out in a study of control samples from healthy donors and cancer patients (dated by TCRdb to about 2020). Library preparation employed the immunoSEQ multiplex PCR assay. The source is immuneACCESS, and TCRdb retained only in-frame sequences with V and J called. Part of the clones is not carried over; for the studies checked, unresolved V genes explain less than half of this, and the remainder is unexplained. This sample holds about 97,000 clones; around nine tenths were observed only once. The leading ten clones occupy more than 7% of the sample. CDR1 and CDR2 are drawn from the germline V gene (reference sequence): SEHNR, FQNEAQ. From cysteine to phenylalanine, the CDR3 is 13 amino acids long. CDR3 DNA only is kept here, 39 bases in frame from base 1. V drops 3 bases and J drops 7 bases, leaving 12 bases in between. Points on this clone: Its antigen target is currently unknown. No per-base quality is available; no much larger clone lies one base away.

The chain joins TRBV7-9 to TRBJ1-2; TRBD1 is perhaps the D gene, given 5 matching bases. This receptor was identified in a man aged 25 to 45 in good health. Source material: blood. The CDR3 is CASSLREGFGYTF. The nucleotide sequence is given as TGTGCCAGCAGCTTGCGGGAGGGGTTTGGCTACACCTTC.